A selection of T cell receptor beta chains follows, all from one sample in a study of T cell responses to AZD1222 COVID-19 vaccine. Data came from immunoSEQ multiplex PCR; TCRdb stores just in-frame clones and leaves some out. The table records fewer than 200,000 clones, approximately 90% of them present only once. The material was peripheral blood, obtained 28 days after the second AZD1222 dose. The origin of the receptors is an adult who received the AZD1222 COVID-19 vaccine. Both conserved end residues are part of each CDR3. A D gene is named only where the DNA matches it firmly. Only part of the rows carry a size: once, few, many, or a class if the clone is expanded.

d_gene	abundance	v_gene	j_gene	CDR3aa	CDR3nt
NA	NA	TRBV12-1	TRBJ2-7	CASSSADHSHEQYF	TGTGCCAGCAGCTCCGCGGATCACAGCCACGAGCAGTACTTC
NA	NA	TRBV6-5	TRBJ2-5	CASRQGRAGTQYF	TGTGCCAGCAGGCAGGGCCGGGCGGGGACCCAGTACTTC
TRBD1	NA	TRBV28	TRBJ1-4	CASREDRGRREKLFF	TGTGCCAGCAGGGAGGACAGGGGGCGGCGGGAAAAACTGTTTTTT
NA	NA	TRBV27	TRBJ2-3	CASSLSVRVAPTDTQYF	TGTGCCAGCAGTTTATCGGTCCGCGTGGCCCCCACAGATACGCAGTATTTT
TRBD2	NA	TRBV12-5	TRBJ2-7	CASGRPGLAGFSYEQYF	TGTGCTAGTGGTCGCCCGGGACTAGCGGGTTTCTCCTACGAGCAGTACTTC
NA	once	TRBV21-1	TRBJ2-5	CASTSGQETQYF	TGTGCCAGTACTAGCGGGCAAGAGACCCAGTACTTC
NA	NA	TRBV28	TRBJ2-1	CASSNPLLGEQFF	TGTGCCAGCAGTAATCCCCTCCTGGGTGAGCAGTTCTTC
NA	NA	TRBV10-2	TRBJ1-2	CASSESIPNYGYTF	TGCGCCAGCAGTGAGTCGATACCAAACTATGGCTACACCTTC
NA	NA	TRBV12-3/TRBV12-4	TRBJ2-2	CATYQTGELFF	TGTGCCACCTATCAAACCGGGGAGCTGTTTTTT
TRBD1	NA	TRBV28	TRBJ1-2	CASNRAGTGDGYTF	TGTGCCAGCAATCGAGCCGGGACAGGGGATGGCTACACCTTC
NA	NA	TRBV4-2	TRBJ2-7	CASSQDTSGVYEQYF	TGTGCCAGCAGCCAAGATACCAGCGGTGTCTACGAGCAGTACTTC
TRBD2	NA	TRBV19	TRBJ2-1	CASISSGRVPFF	TGTGCCAGCATATCTAGCGGGAGGGTCCCGTTCTTC
NA	NA	TRBV7-3	TRBJ2-2	CASSPGGISGELFF	TGTGCCAGCAGCCCAGGGGGGATAAGCGGGGAGCTGTTTTTT
NA	NA	TRBV30	TRBJ1-5	CAWSVPDQPQHF	TGTGCCTGGAGTGTACCCGATCAGCCCCAGCATTTT
NA	NA	TRBV5-1	TRBJ1-2	CASSLGEGSYGYTF	TGCGCCAGCAGCTTGGGGGAGGGTAGCTATGGCTACACCTTC